Listed below are T cell receptor beta chains from one sample, sequenced in a study of OX40 agonist ivuxolimab in advanced cancers. The protocol was immunoSEQ multiplex PCR, while the TCRdb copy is restricted to in-frame clones and leaves out a portion. The sample has 45,000 to 65,000 clones, more than 80% seen once. The sequences come from CD4+ or CD8+ T cells sorted from blood, collected in a trial of the OX40 agonist ivuxolimab. All receptors derive from an adult with an advanced solid tumor such as melanoma, head and neck, liver or kidney cancer. The CDR3 runs from the conserved cysteine through the conserved F or W. The D gene is left open where the match is weak. Some rows mark clone size as missing; the rest say once, few, many or name a class of expanded clone.

size,D,V,J,CDR3
NA,TRBD1,TRBV27,NA,CASSFSGTGLYEQYF
NA,NA,TRBV10-3,TRBJ2-1,CAISEVSEQFF
NA,NA,TRBV9,TRBJ2-1,CASSEGSLSYNEQFF
NA,NA,TRBV7-3,TRBJ2-1,CASSYGTQAYNEQFF
NA,TRBD2,TRBV2,TRBJ2-5,CASCRLALGEETQYF
once,TRBD1,TRBV10-2,TRBJ2-7,CASSLTGSNGEQYF
NA,TRBD1,TRBV6-1,TRBJ2-5,CASSVGQGDETQYF
NA,TRBD1,TRBV2,TRBJ2-5,CASSQAGQGRETQYF
NA,NA,TRBV18,TRBJ1-1,CASETTNPDGEAFF
NA,TRBD1,TRBV27,TRBJ1-2,CASSPTGGGYTF
NA,TRBD1,TRBV6-6,TRBJ1-1,CASSYSGQGARTEAFF
NA,TRBD2,TRBV11-2,TRBJ2-3,CASSSIYEAGGSTDTQYF
NA,NA,TRBV9,TRBJ2-1,CASSVVPNEQFF
few,NA,TRBV2,TRBJ2-3,CASSVTGPLSTDTQYF
NA,NA,TRBV19,TRBJ2-4,CATRSGQFQYF
NA,NA,TRBV7-2,TRBJ1-5,CASSSIQDQPQHF
NA,NA,TRBV2,TRBJ1-5,CASSDDSNQPQHF
NA,NA,TRBV6-5,TRBJ1-2,CASSPQGSGFYGYTF
NA,NA,TRBV10-3,TRBJ2-4,CAISQSRELAKNIQYF
NA,NA,TRBV5-4,TRBJ2-7,CASSLGVGSSYEQYF
NA,TRBD2,TRBV19,TRBJ2-7,CASSPSTSGGLEQYF
NA,NA,TRBV2,TRBJ1-4,CASLMVVREKLFF
NA,NA,TRBV25-1,TRBJ2-3,CASSWGGTDTQYF
NA,TRBD1,TRBV11-2,TRBJ2-5,CASSLNGQVLETQYF
NA,TRBD2,TRBV5-1,TRBJ2-1,CASSLASGAGGPNEQFF
NA,NA,TRBV9,TRBJ1-1,CASSPQGLTEAFF
NA,TRBD1,TRBV6-1,TRBJ1-2,CASSEGAPTGAGYGYTF
NA,TRBD1,TRBV5-1,TRBJ2-2,CASSFRMTGDGTGELFF
NA,NA,TRBV7-9,TRBJ1-1,CASSLMGWDTEAFF
NA,NA,TRBV6-5,TRBJ2-2,CASSYSGQSTGELFF
NA,TRBD1,TRBV2,TRBJ1-1,CASRGGQVGMNTEAFF
NA,NA,TRBV18,TRBJ2-1,CASSPAISTYNEQFF
NA,NA,TRBV29-1,TRBJ2-1,CSVDYRKTEQFF
NA,NA,TRBV30,TRBJ1-2,CAWRILDGPINYGYTF
NA,NA,TRBV6-6,NA,CASSPSYEQYF
once,NA,TRBV6-6,TRBJ2-1,CASSYVQGAHEQFF
NA,NA,TRBV29-1,TRBJ2-5,CSVDRASQETQYF
once,NA,TRBV15,TRBJ2-5,CATSRGGPPLQETQYF
NA,NA,TRBV7-2,TRBJ2-3,CASSLGGAYTDTQYF
once,NA,TRBV30,TRBJ2-3,CAWSVSPSSSTDTQYF
NA,TRBD1,TRBV5-6,TRBJ1-2,CASRVFFRGLGYTF
NA,NA,TRBV7-9,TRBJ2-7,CASSLSNYEQYF
NA,NA,TRBV15,TRBJ1-5,CATSRDRDISNQPQHF
once,NA,TRBV7-8,TRBJ2-7,CASSLGAASYEQYF
few,NA,TRBV7-2,TRBJ1-1,CASSLRGNTEAFF
NA,NA,TRBV19,TRBJ1-5,CASSISGDGQPQHF
NA,NA,TRBV6-1,TRBJ2-5,CASSLQFNQETQYF
NA,NA,TRBV5-1,TRBJ1-1,CASSLGAYMNTEAFF